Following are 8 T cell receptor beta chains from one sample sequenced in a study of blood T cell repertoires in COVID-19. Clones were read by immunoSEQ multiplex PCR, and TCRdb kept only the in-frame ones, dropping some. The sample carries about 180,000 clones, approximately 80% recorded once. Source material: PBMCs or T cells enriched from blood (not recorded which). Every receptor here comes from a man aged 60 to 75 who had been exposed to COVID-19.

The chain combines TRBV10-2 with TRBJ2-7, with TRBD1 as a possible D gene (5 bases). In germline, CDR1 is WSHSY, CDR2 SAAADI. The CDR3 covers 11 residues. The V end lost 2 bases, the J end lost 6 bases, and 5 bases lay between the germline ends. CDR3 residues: CASSERGEQYF. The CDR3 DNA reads TGCGCCAGCAGTGAGAGGGGCGAGCAGTACTTC.

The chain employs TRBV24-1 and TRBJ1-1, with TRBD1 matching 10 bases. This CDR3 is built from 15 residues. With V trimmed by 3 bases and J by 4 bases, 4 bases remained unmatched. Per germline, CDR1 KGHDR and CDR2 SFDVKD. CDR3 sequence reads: CATSDPGQGGTEAFF. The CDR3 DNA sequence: TGTGCCACCAGTGATCCTGGACAGGGGGGCACTGAAGCTTTCTTT.

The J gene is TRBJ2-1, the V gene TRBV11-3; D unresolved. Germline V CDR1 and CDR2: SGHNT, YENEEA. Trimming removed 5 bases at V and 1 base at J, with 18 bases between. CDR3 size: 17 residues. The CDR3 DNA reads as TGTGCCAGCAGCCGAGTCGGAACGACTCGATCCTACAATGAGCAGTTCTTC. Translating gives CASSRVGTTRSYNEQFF.

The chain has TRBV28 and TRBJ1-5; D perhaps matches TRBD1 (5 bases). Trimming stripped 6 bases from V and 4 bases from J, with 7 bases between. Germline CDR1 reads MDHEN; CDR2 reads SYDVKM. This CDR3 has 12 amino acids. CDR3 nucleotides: TGTGCCAGCAGGGAGGGGAATCAGCCCCAGCATTTT. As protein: CASREGNQPQHF.

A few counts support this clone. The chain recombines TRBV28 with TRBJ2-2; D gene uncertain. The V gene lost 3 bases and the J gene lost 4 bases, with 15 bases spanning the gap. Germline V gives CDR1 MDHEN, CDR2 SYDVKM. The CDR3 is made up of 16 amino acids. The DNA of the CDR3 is TGTGCCAGCAGTTTCCGCGTCCTAGTAGGCACCGGGGAGCTGTTTTTT. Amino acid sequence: CASSFRVLVGTGELFF. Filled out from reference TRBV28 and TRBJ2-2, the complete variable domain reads DVKVTQSSRYLVKRTGEKVFLECVQDMDHENMFWYRQDPGLGLRLIYFSYDVKMKEKGDIPEGYSVSREKKERFSLILESASTNQTSMYLCASSFRVLVGTGELFFGEGSRLTVL.

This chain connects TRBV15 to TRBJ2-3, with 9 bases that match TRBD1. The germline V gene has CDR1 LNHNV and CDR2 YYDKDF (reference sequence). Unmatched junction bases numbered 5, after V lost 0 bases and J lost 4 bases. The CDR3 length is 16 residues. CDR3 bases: TGTGCCACCAGCAGAGATCAAGGACAGGGGTCAGATACGCAGTATTTT. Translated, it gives CATSRDQGQGSDTQYF.

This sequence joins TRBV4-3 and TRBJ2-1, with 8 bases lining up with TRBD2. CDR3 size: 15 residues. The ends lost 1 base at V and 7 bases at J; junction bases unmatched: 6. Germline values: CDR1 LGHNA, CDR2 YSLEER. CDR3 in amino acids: CASSQGAAGENEQFF. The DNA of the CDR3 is TGCGCCAGCAGCCAAGGGGCAGCGGGAGAGAATGAGCAGTTCTTC.

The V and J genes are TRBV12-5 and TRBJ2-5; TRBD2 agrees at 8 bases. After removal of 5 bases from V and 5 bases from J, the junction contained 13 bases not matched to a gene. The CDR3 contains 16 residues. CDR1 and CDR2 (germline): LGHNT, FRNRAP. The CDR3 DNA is TGTGCTAGTGGTCTCCCCCGAGCCGGGGGGGGTGAGACCCAGTACTTC. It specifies CASGLPRAGGGETQYF.